This T cell receptor beta chain was captured in a study of control samples from healthy donors and cancer patients. The protocol was immunoSEQ multiplex PCR, while the TCRdb copy is restricted to in-frame clones and leaves out a portion. The sample holds approximately 150,000 clones, 91% seen once. The V end was cut by 3 bases, the J end by 7 bases, with 10 bases between. Germline V CDR1 and CDR2: DFQATT, SNEGSKA (reference sequence). CDR3 size: 12 residues. Source material: blood. V gene TRBV20-1 combines with J gene TRBJ2-4; D tentatively reads TRBD1 or TRBD2 (5 bases each). This clonotype was obtained from a man aged 25-40 years in good health. CDR3 DNA: TGCAGTGCTAGTACCGGGGCTAACATTCAGTACTTC. Its translation: CSASTGANIQYF.